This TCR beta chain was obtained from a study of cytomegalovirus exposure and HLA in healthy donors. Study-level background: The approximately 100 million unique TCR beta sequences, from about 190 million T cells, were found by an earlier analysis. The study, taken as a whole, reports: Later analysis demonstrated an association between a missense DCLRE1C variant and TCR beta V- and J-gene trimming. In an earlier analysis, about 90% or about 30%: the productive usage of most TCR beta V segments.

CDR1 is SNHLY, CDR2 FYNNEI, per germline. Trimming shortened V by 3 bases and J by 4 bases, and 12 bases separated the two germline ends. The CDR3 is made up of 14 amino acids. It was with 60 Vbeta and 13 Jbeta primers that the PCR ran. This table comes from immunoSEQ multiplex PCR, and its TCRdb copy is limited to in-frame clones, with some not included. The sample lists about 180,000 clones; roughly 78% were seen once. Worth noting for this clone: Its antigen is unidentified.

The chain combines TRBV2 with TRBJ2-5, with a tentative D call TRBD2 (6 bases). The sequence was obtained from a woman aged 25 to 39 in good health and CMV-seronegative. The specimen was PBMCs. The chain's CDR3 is CASSDRVEGETQYF. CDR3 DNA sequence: TGTGCCAGCAGTGATAGGGTGGAGGGAGAGACCCAGTACTTC.